The 27 T cell receptor beta chains listed next were all sequenced from one sample in a study of CD8 T cells in ankylosing spondylitis. TCRdb re-called the 5' RACE reads with MiXCR, one entry per CDR3 protein. This sample has 200,000 to 300,000 distinct CDR3 sequences, with 32% found just once. The sequenced material came from blood, either unsorted or a sorted T cell fraction (not recorded which). These receptors were collected from a male donor with ankylosing spondylitis or in good health (not recorded which).

The chain carries TRBV12-3 or TRBV12-4 and TRBJ2-7; D call uncertain. This CDR3 contains 13 residues. V lost 8 bases, J lost 6 bases, and 17 bases lay in between. The CDR3 coding sequence is TGTGCCAGCGGCCTTGGGGTCCTTCGCGAGCAGTACTTC. As protein: CASGLGVLREQYF.

The chain has TRBV3-1 and TRBJ2-7; no firm D call. The V end lost 0 bases, the J end lost 3 bases, and 21 bases lay between the germline ends. Per the germline V gene, CDR1 is LGHDT and CDR2 is YNNKEL (reference sequence). This CDR3 has 18 residues. The CDR3 bases are TGTGCCAGCAGCCAAGATAATCTCGGGCAGGCCCAAAACTACGAGCAGTACTTC. Protein product: CASSQDNLGQAQNYEQYF.

There are many counts of this clonotype. The rearrangement uses TRBV10-3 and TRBJ1-5; D is unclear. CDR3 length: 11 residues. Germline V lookup: CDR1 ENHRY, CDR2 SYGVKD. V shed 10 bases and J shed 5 bases, with 9 bases lying between them. The CDR3 protein is CARSIHQPQHF. Written as DNA, the CDR3 is TGTGCCAGGTCGATTCATCAGCCCCAGCATTTT.

The chain couples TRBV9 to TRBJ1-1; D is perhaps TRBD1 (6 bases). The length of the CDR3 is 15 residues. Between the trimmed V and J ends, which lost 0 bases and 2 bases, there was a span of 11 bases. Germline CDR1 and CDR2: SGDLS and YYNGEE. CDR3 sequence reads: CASSVGQGSNTEAFF. CDR3 sequence (DNA): TGTGCCAGCAGCGTAGGTCAGGGGTCAAACACTGAAGCTTTCTTT.

This clonotype was seen a few times. The chain carries TRBV7-2 and TRBJ2-5; D tentatively reads TRBD1 or TRBD2 (5 bases each). Between the trimmed V and J ends, which lost 2 bases and 4 bases, there was a span of 20 bases. CDR1 is SGHTA and CDR2 is FQGNSA in the germline V gene. The CDR3 has 17 residues. The CDR3 DNA is TGTGCCAGCAGCTTACAAGTTCGCCAGGGACGTCGAGAGACCCAGTACTTC. Encoded protein: CASSLQVRQGRRETQYF.

The J gene is TRBJ1-1, the V gene TRBV10-3; 9 nucleotides align to TRBD1. Germline V lookup: CDR1 ENHRY, CDR2 SYGVKD. V lost 11 bases, J lost 1 base, and 5 bases stayed unmatched. The CDR3 contains 13 residues. The CDR3 spells CASSGQGNTEAFF. The DNA for the CDR3 is TGTGCCTCCTCGGGACAGGGGAACACTGAAGCTTTCTTT.

This clonotype was seen a handful of times. V gene TRBV5-1 combines with J gene TRBJ1-4; D uncertain. V lost 6 bases, J lost 5 bases, and 14 bases lay in between. CDR1 and CDR2 (germline): SGHRS, YFSETQ. There are 14 residues in the CDR3. The CDR3 nucleotides are TGCGCCAGCACCTTTAGTGGGAACAATGAAAAACTGTTTTTT. Translation: CASTFSGNNEKLFF.

This clonotype occurred a few times. The V call is TRBV5-5, the J call TRBJ2-5; possibly TRBD2 for D (7 bases). CDR1 is SGHKS, CDR2 YYEKEE, per germline (reference sequence). The CDR3 runs 14 residues. The V end was cut by 4 bases, the J end by 2 bases, with 12 bases between. CDR3 residues: CASSPRGAQETQYF. The CDR3 region has the DNA TGTGCCAGCAGCCCACGGGGGGCTCAAGAGACCCAGTACTTC.

Only a few counts were recorded for this clonotype. The CDR3 DNA is TGTGCCAGCAGCCCCTGGGACGACTACGAGCAGTACTTC. Protein sequence: CASSPWDDYEQYF. J is TRBJ2-7 and V is TRBV7-9; D may match TRBD1 or TRBD2 (5 bases each). There are 13 residues in the CDR3. V was trimmed by 5 bases and J by 3 bases, leaving 11 bases between them. Germline V gives CDR1 SEHNR, CDR2 FQNEAQ (reference sequence).

The V call is TRBV7-8, the J call TRBJ2-1; 8 bases are a match to TRBD2. Germline V gene sequence: CDR1 SGHVS, CDR2 FQNEAQ. The CDR3 is 18 amino acids. The V segment lost 5 bases and the J segment 4 bases; nucleotides outside the gene matches: 16. CDR3 loop: CASSVPPGLEGGYNEQFF. The CDR3 nucleotides are TGTGCCAGCAGCGTCCCACCGGGACTAGAAGGAGGGTACAATGAGCAGTTCTTC. Drawing the rest from reference TRBV7-8 and TRBJ2-1, the complete variable domain is GAGVSQSPRYKVAKRGQDVALRCDPISGHVSLFWYQQALGQGPEFLTYFQNEAQLDKSGLPSDRFFAERPEGSVSTLKIQRTQQEDSAVYLCASSVPPGLEGGYNEQFFGPGTRLTVL.

The V and J genes are TRBV20-1 and TRBJ2-7; D unresolved. Germline CDR1 reads DFQATT; CDR2 reads SNEGSKA (reference sequence). Trimming shortened V by 6 bases and J by 2 bases, and 14 bases separated the two germline ends. This CDR3 comprises 13 residues. In DNA form, the CDR3 reads TGCAGTGCCCCGCAGAAGAACACCTACGAGCAGTACTTC. Translated, it gives CSAPQKNTYEQYF.

The sample holds many counts of this clonotype. The chain couples TRBV6-1 to TRBJ1-4; unclear D gene. Germline V gene sequence: CDR1 MNHNS, CDR2 SASEGT. The CDR3 covers 13 residues. V was pared by 8 bases and J by 2 bases, with 9 bases between. The CDR3 region is CASGGLTNEKLFF. The DNA for the CDR3 is TGTGCCAGCGGTGGGCTTACTAATGAAAAACTGTTTTTT.

This clonotype was recorded only once. The chain carries TRBV5-1 and TRBJ1-1; 9 bases match TRBD1. V shed 4 bases and J 7 bases; nucleotides not matched to a gene: 11. Germline V gene data show CDR1 as SGHRS and CDR2 as YFSETQ. This CDR3 is built from 15 residues. CDR3 loop: CASSRVGDRGGEAFF. CDR3 bases: TGCGCCAGCAGCCGTGTCGGCGACAGGGGGGGTGAAGCTTTCTTT.

The gene calls are TRBV27 and TRBJ2-1, with D possibly being TRBD2 (6 bases). Between the trimmed V and J ends, which lost 5 bases and 1 base, there was a span of 18 bases. The germline CDR1 and CDR2 sequences are MNHEY and SMNVEV (reference sequence). This CDR3 is 17 amino acids long. CDR3 amino acids: CASSLYSPGVSYNEQFF. DNA of the CDR3: TGTGCCAGCAGTCTTTACTCCCCGGGGGTATCCTACAATGAGCAGTTCTTC.

There are a few counts of this clonotype. The rearrangement joins TRBV6-1 to TRBJ2-7; the match to TRBD1 covers 10 bases. CDR1 and CDR2 from the germline V gene are MNHNS and SASEGT. This CDR3 contains 14 residues. Trimming at V came to 7 bases and at J to 1 base, leaving 4 bases not matched to a gene. The CDR3: CASKRGQGSYEQYF. The CDR3 DNA reads TGTGCCAGCAAACGGGGACAGGGGTCCTACGAGCAGTACTTC.

The chain employs TRBV20-1 and TRBJ2-3, with TRBD2 identical over 13 bases. Germline lookup yields CDR1 DFQATT and CDR2 SNEGSKA (reference sequence). Trimming at V came to 6 bases and at J to 4 bases, leaving 7 bases not matched to a gene. The CDR3 runs to 15 residues. The CDR3 DNA reads as TGCAGTGCCCCGCGGACTAGCGGGGGATCAGATACGCAGTATTTT. This codes for CSAPRTSGGSDTQYF.

This clonotype appeared a few times. The V and J genes are TRBV5-1 and TRBJ2-1; possible D gene TRBD1, 6 bases. Germline V CDR1 and CDR2: SGHRS, YFSETQ. The CDR3 totals 15 residues. V shed 5 bases and J shed 5 bases, with 17 bases lying between them. The CDR3 spells CASSNRDILNNEQFF. CDR3 sequence (DNA): TGCGCCAGCAGTAACCGGGACATCTTAAACAATGAGCAGTTCTTC.

This sequence joins TRBV5-6 and TRBJ2-5; D is unresolved. Looked up from germline, CDR1 is SGHDT and CDR2 is YYEEEE. V lost 0 bases, J lost 1 base, and 10 bases lay in between. This CDR3 contains 15 residues. CDR3 residues: CASSLGIRVQETQYF. The CDR3 nucleotides read TGTGCCAGCAGCTTGGGAATTCGTGTCCAAGAGACCCAGTACTTC.

This rearrangement joins TRBV5-1 to TRBJ1-1, with D unclear. CDR3 size: 15 residues. Per germline, CDR1 SGHRS and CDR2 YFSETQ. Trimming took off 0 bases at V and 4 bases at J, with 13 bases between the two ends. CDR3 in DNA: TGCGCCAGCAGCTTGGATCCGGGTCGGGGCACTGAAGCTTTCTTT. Protein product: CASSLDPGRGTEAFF.

This clonotype was found a few times. The chain has TRBV5-1 and TRBJ2-7; D remains unclear. Germline loops: CDR1 SGHRS, CDR2 YFSETQ. The V end was cut by 0 bases, the J end by 0 bases, with 13 bases between. There are 16 residues in the CDR3. The CDR3 spells CASSLEKGSSSYEQYF. The DNA of the CDR3 is TGCGCCAGCAGCTTGGAAAAGGGATCTAGCTCCTACGAGCAGTACTTC.

V gene TRBV7-2 combines with J gene TRBJ2-3; D is perhaps TRBD1 or TRBD2 (5 bases each). V was clipped by 1 base and J by 9 bases, with 14 bases between them. Germline CDR1 is SGHTA and CDR2 is FQGNSA. This CDR3 is built from 14 residues. DNA of the CDR3: TGTGCCAGCAGCTTAGAGTGGGATGGGGGAACGCAGTATTTT. Residues: CASSLEWDGGTQYF. Using reference TRBV7-2 and TRBJ2-3 for the parts outside the CDR3, the full variable domain is GAGVSQSPSNKVTEKGKDVELRCDPISGHTALYWYRQSLGQGLEFLIYFQGNSAPDKSGLPSDRFSAERTGGSVSTLTIQRTQQEDSAVYLCASSLEWDGGTQYFGPGTRLTVL.

The CDR3, as DNA: TGCGCCAGCAGCTCCCCTGTCTTAGGGGAGCTGTTTTTT. Residues: CASSSPVLGELFF. The chain links TRBV5-1 to TRBJ2-2; D ambiguous. The CDR3 consists of 13 residues. The V gene lost 3 bases and the J gene lost 8 bases, with 11 bases spanning the gap. The germline V gene encodes CDR1 SGHRS and CDR2 YFSETQ.

This clonotype was picked up many times. The rearrangement joins TRBV20-1 to TRBJ2-1, with D hard to call. The germline CDR1 and CDR2 sequences are DFQATT and SNEGSKA (reference sequence). CDR3 length equals 13 residues. Trimming removed 3 bases at V and 1 base at J, with 7 bases between. The CDR3 is CSASLGSYNEQFF. Written as DNA, the CDR3 is TGCAGTGCTAGCTTGGGGTCCTACAATGAGCAGTTCTTC.

The V call is TRBV5-1, the J call TRBJ2-7, with D maybe TRBD1 (6 bases). The CDR3 sequence is 17 residues long. V gave up 0 bases and J gave up 0 bases, with 16 bases separating them. From germline, CDR1 is SGHRS and CDR2 YFSETQ. The CDR3: CASSLEGPQGISYEQYF. Here the CDR3 DNA reads TGCGCCAGCAGCTTGGAGGGGCCCCAGGGGATCTCCTACGAGCAGTACTTC.

The chain couples TRBV5-1 to TRBJ2-2; D call uncertain. With 1 base removed from V and 6 bases from J, the gap between germline ends came to 4 bases. CDR1 is SGHRS, CDR2 YFSETQ, per germline. The CDR3 is 12 amino acids. CDR3 in amino acids: CASSLFAGELFF. Here the CDR3 DNA reads TGCGCCAGCAGCTTGTTTGCCGGGGAGCTGTTTTTT. The whole variable domain, remainder taken from reference TRBV5-1 and TRBJ2-2, is KAGVTQTPRYLIKTRGQQVTLSCSPISGHRSVSWYQQTPGQGLQFLFEYFSETQRNKGNFPGRFSGRQFSNSRSEMNVSTLELGDSALYLCASSLFAGELFFGEGSRLTVL.

The chain links TRBV20-1 to TRBJ2-1, with a weak D call TRBD2 (7 bases). This CDR3 is 16 amino acids long. Looked up from germline, CDR1 is DFQATT and CDR2 is SNEGSKA (reference sequence). Trimming took off 6 bases at V and 8 bases at J, with 26 bases between the two ends. In DNA form, the CDR3 reads TGCAGTGCCACAGTTGGGGGGCGGGGGCGCTTGGATGAGCAGTTCTTC. Translated, it gives CSATVGGRGRLDEQFF.

This clonotype was counted between two and nine times. The chain couples TRBV10-3 to TRBJ2-1, with 9 bases lining up with TRBD2. The CDR3 is made up of 15 amino acids. J gave up 4 bases and V 6 bases, and 7 bases lay outside the gene matches. Germline loops: CDR1 ENHRY, CDR2 SYGVKD. CDR3 region: CAISPQRGEYNEQFF. The CDR3, as DNA: TGTGCCATCAGCCCTCAGCGGGGGGAATACAATGAGCAGTTCTTC.